This TCR beta chain was sequenced in a study of blood T cell repertoires in COVID-19. The study assigned cohorts using participant-reported clinical history. CDR1 MDHEN and CDR2 SYDVKM come from the germline V gene. J gave up 4 bases and V 5 bases, and 14 bases lay outside the gene matches. There are 16 residues in the CDR3. The assay was immunoSEQ multiplex PCR, and TCRdb's table has in-frame clones only and misses some. The sample holds 130,000 to 150,000 clones, roughly 84% seen once. The TCR originated in a middle-aged man with acute COVID-19. The sequenced sample consisted of PBMCs or T cells enriched from blood (not recorded which). The V and J genes are TRBV28 and TRBJ2-7; 7 bases agree with TRBD2. The CDR3 nucleotides are TGTGCCAGCAGTCAGCCGAGGGAAGCGGGACGGTACGAGCAGTACTTC. This translates into CASSQPREAGRYEQYF.